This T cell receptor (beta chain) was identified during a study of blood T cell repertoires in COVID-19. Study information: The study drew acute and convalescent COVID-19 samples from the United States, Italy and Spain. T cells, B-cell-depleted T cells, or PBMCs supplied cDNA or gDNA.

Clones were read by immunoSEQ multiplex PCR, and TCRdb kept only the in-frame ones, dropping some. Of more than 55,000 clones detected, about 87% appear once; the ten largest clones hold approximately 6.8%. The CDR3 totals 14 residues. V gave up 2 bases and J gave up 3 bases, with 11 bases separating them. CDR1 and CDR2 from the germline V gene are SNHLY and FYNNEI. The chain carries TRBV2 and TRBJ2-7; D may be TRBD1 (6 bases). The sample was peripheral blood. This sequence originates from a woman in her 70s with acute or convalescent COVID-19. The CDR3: CASSERQGHYEQYF. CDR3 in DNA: TGTGCCAGCAGTGAAAGGCAGGGGCACTACGAGCAGTACTTC.